This T cell receptor (beta chain) was retrieved from a study of beta chain features in type 1 diabetes (dated by TCRdb to 2016 to 2019). For context, the study as a whole: Mean age, gender distribution, total cell number and subset yield were not different between patients and healthy donors. Regulatory and stem cell-like memory subsets were isolated from only 8 patients and roughly eight healthy donors, whereas naive and central memory subsets came from all 28 donors. A total of around 100 million sorted cells were examined across all samples, and RNA yield correlated strongly with the number of cells per subset. The study compared the TCRB repertoires of sorted circulating CD4+ T cell subsets in recently diagnosed type 1 diabetes patients with those in matched healthy donors.

The entire isolated RNA was reverse transcribed using the High Capacity cDNA Reverse Transcription Kit, and thus expressed TCRB transcripts were sequenced. Stem cell-like memory T cell samples underwent survey-depth immunoSEQ sequencing, averaging roughly 1 million total reads per sample. After sorted cells were lysed in RLT buffer, RNA was extracted with DNase-treated RNeasy Micro or Mini kits, with the choice depending on cell number. To prevent cross-contamination, each cell subset was processed individually, whereas patient and healthy donor samples were processed jointly. Using the immunoSEQ multiplex PCR, TCRB sequences were amplified from cDNA into 87-bp fragments spanning the CDR3 region. Sequencing of the amplicons was done on the Illumina HiSeq platform. Regarding the original processing steps: PCR bias was corrected computationally using synthetic template baselines, and reads within Hamming distance 2 were collapsed, with unmergeable singletons discarded. Reads were aligned against IMGT so that V, D and J genes, CDR3 length and insertions or deletions at six rearrangement sites could be assigned. Clonotype counts were normalized to sorted cell number within each subset before computing true diversity and Gini coefficients with the tcR R package. The overlap coefficient, calculated on TCRB nucleotide sequences, was used to quantify repertoire sharing. TCRdb provides this immuneACCESS table in a form limited to in-frame rearrangements. Some clones are lacking; in checked studies, under half of them reflect an unresolved V gene, and why the rest are absent is not known. V and J calls and clone size are those listed in that table; D and trimming were worked out from the DNA. The sample profile shows under 25,000 clones; approximately 50% of them were found once. The top ten hold about 0.43% of the sample.

Notes on this clone: Its antigen remains unidentified. The sample holds no much larger clone one base away, and base qualities are not on file.

From each donor, a single peripheral blood sample of roughly 0.11 L on average was drawn into heparinised tubes. A BD FACSAria II was used to sort naive, central memory, regulatory and stem cell-like memory CD4+ T cells with a panel that included CD45RO, CCR7, CD25, CD127, CD95 and CD27. All sorted populations exceeded 95% purity. Right away, PBMCs were isolated by Lymphoprep density gradient centrifugation and were stained directly, with no culture step. To minimize batch effects, samples were stained and sorted in pairs, one healthy donor with one patient per experiment. What the work shows at the level of the full study, not this receptor alone: Because the HLA sub-analyses included only small numbers of individuals, any influence of HLA type on TCRB rearrangement was left unresolved. Fewer insertions and more nucleotide deletions at VDJ recombination sites were observed in patients with type 1 diabetes, implying thymic rearrangement abnormalities. PCR might favor shorter templates, but patient and control samples were amplified and corrected together, so any skew would affect both groups equally. A moderate but significant shortening of TCRB CDR3 length was observed in type 1 diabetes patients in all four CD4+ subsets. The naive, central memory and regulatory TCRB repertoires appeared to resemble one another more closely among patients than among healthy donors. Sequencing cDNA rather than genomic DNA could over-represent highly expressing activated cells, although activation and CD3 levels did not differ between groups.

CDR1 and CDR2 are drawn from the germline V gene: MDHEN, SYDVKM. The CDR3 runs 12 amino acids, cysteine and phenylalanine included. Only the CDR3 DNA stays, 36 bases, in frame from base 1. V loses 1 base at its end and J loses 10 bases; junction bases beyond the gene matches: 3. The origin of this receptor is a man younger than 35 in good health. The sequence links TRBV28 to TRBJ1-1, and 7 junction bases match TRBD1. Material: stem cell memory CD4+ T cells from blood. In light of the paper, this sample's cell subset or site label describes: stem cell-like memory CD4+ T cells. The DNA reads TGTGCCAGCAGTTTATCCCAGGGGGGAGCTTTCTTT. This translates into CASSLSQGGAFF.